This T cell receptor (beta chain) was found in a study of blood T cell repertoires in COVID-19. For the study at large: Researchers got acute and convalescent COVID-19 samples from the United States, Italy and Spain. PBMCs, B-cell-depleted T cells, or T cells provided the cDNA or gDNA that made up the material.

The CDR3 totals 13 residues. CDR1 LNHNV and CDR2 YYDKDF come from the germline V gene (reference sequence). As originally analysed: Nucleated cell counts were estimated from reference gene primer amplification. TCRdb's copy holds only in-frame clones and misses some; the assay was immunoSEQ multiplex PCR. Clonal size and the V and J genes are those of that table, whereas D and trimming came from the DNA. The data contain approximately 160,000 clones, roughly nine tenths of them seen just once; the ten biggest clones take up roughly 4.1%. As concerns this clone: The junction does not match germline at one end; this may be a read error.

Sequencing was done on a sample of peripheral blood. The source of this sequence is a woman in her sixties or seventies with acute or convalescent COVID-19. The chain carries TRBV15 and TRBJ1-2, with TRBD1 identical over 7 bases. The chain's CDR3 is CATSERQGTPSEF. As DNA, the CDR3 is TGTGCCACCAGCGAGAGACAGGGAACCCCCTCAGAGTTC.